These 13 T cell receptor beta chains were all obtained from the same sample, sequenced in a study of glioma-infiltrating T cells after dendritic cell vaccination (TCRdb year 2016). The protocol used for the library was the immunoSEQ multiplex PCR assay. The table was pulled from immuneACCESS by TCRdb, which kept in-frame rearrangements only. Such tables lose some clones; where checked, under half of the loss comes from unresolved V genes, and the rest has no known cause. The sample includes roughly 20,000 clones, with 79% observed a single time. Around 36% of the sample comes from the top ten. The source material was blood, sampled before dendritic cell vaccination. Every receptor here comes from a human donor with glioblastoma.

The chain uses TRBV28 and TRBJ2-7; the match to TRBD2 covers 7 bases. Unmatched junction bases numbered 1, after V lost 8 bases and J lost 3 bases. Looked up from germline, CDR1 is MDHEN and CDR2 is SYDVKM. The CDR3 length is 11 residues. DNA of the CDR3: TGTGCCAGCCGCGGGGGCTACGAGCAGTACTTC. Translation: CASRGGYEQYF.

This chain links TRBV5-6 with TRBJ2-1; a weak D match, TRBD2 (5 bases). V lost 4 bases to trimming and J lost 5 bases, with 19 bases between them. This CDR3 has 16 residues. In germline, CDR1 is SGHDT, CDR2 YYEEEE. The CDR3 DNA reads TGTGCCAGCAGCCCTTCTTGGGAGTTGAATAACAATGAGCAGTTCTTC. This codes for CASSPSWELNNNEQFF.

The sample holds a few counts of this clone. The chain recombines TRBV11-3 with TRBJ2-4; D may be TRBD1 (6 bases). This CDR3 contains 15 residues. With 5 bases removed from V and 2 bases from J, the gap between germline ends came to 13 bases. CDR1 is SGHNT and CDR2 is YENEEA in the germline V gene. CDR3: CASSRSRDTKNIQYF. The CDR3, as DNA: TGTGCCAGCAGCCGCAGCCGGGACACCAAAAACATTCAGTACTTC.

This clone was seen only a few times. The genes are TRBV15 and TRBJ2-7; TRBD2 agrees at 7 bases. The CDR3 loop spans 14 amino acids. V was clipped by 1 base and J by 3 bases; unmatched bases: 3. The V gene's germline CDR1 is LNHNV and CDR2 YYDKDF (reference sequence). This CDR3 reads CATSRAGLVYEQYF. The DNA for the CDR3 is TGTGCCACCAGCAGAGCTGGACTAGTCTACGAGCAGTACTTC.

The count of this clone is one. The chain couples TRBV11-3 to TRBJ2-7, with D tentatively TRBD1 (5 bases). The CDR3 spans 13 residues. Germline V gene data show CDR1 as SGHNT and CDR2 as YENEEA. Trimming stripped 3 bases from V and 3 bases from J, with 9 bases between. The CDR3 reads CASSLGQDYEQYF. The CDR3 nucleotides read TGTGCCAGCAGCTTGGGGCAGGACTACGAGCAGTACTTC.

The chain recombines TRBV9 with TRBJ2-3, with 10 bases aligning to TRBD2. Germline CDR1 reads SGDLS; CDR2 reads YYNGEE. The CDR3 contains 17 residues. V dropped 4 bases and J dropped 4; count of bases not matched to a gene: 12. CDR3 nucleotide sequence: TGTGCCAGCAGCCCAAAGACTAGCGGGCGATATCCAGATACGCAGTATTTT. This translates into CASSPKTSGRYPDTQYF. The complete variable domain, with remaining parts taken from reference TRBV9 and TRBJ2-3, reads DSGVTQTPKHLITATGQRVTLRCSPRSGDLSVYWYQQSLDQGLQFLIQYYNGEERAKGNILERFSAQQFPDLHSELNLSSLELGDSALYFCASSPKTSGRYPDTQYFGPGTRLTVL.

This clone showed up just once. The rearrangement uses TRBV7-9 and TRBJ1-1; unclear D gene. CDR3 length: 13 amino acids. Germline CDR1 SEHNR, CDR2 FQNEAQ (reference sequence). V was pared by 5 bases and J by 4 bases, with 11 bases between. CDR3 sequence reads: CASSPPSFTEAFF. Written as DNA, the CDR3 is TGTGCCAGCAGCCCACCCAGTTTCACTGAAGCTTTCTTT.

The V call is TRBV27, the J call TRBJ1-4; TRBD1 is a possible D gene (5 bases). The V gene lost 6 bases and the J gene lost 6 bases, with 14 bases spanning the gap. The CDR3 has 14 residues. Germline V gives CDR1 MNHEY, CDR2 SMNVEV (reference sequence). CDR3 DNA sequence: TGTGCCAGCAGCCCGGGACTGTCTGATGAAAAACTGTTTTTT. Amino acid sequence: CASSPGLSDEKLFF.

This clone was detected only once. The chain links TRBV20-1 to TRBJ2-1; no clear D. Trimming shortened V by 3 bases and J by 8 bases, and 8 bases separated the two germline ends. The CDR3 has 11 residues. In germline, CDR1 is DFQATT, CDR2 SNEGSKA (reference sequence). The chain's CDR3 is CSASLADEQFF. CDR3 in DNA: TGCAGTGCTAGCCTGGCTGATGAGCAGTTCTTC.

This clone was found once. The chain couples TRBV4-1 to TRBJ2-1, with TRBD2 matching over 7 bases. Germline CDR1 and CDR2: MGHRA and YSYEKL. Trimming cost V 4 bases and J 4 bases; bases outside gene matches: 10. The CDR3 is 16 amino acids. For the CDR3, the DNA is TGCGCCAGCAGCCTGCCCCTAGCGGCGGCATACAATGAGCAGTTCTTC. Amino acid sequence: CASSLPLAAAYNEQFF.

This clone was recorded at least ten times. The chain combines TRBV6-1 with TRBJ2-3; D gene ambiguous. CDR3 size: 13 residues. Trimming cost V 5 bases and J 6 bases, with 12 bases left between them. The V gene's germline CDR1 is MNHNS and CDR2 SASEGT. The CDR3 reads CASSQTEWDTQYF. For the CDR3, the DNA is TGTGCCAGCAGTCAGACTGAATGGGATACGCAGTATTTT.

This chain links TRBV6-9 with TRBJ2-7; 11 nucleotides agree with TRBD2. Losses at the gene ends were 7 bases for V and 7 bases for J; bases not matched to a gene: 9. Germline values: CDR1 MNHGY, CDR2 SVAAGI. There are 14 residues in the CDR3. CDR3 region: CASTKPTSGGEQYF. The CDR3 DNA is TGTGCCAGCACTAAACCAACTAGCGGGGGTGAGCAGTACTTC.

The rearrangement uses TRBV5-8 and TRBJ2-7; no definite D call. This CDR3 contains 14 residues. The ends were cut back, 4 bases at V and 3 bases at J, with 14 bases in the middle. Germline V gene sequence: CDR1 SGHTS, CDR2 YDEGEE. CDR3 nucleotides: TGTGCCAGCAGCACGCCACACCACAGCTACGAGCAGTACTTC. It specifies CASSTPHHSYEQYF.